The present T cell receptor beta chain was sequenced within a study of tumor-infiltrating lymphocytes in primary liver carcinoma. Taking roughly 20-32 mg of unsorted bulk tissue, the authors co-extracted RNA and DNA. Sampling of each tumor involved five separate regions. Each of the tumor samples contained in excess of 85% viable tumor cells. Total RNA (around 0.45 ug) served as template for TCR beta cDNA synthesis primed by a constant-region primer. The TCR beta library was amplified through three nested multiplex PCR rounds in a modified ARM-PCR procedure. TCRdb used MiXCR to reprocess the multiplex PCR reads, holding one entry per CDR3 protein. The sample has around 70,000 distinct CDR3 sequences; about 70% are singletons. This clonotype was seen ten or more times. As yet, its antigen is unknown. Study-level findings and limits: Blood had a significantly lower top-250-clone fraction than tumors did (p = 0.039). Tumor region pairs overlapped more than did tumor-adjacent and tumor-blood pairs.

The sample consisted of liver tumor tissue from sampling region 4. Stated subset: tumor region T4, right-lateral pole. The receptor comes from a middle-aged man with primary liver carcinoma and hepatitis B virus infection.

The CDR3 reads CASSESSSLNSPLHF. DNA for the CDR3: TGCGCCAGCAGTGAGTCGAGTTCTCTTAATTCACCCCTCCACTTT. V and J are TRBV10-2 and TRBJ1-6; D is unclear. Germline CDR1 WSHSY, CDR2 SAAADI. Between the trimmed V and J ends, which lost 0 bases and 6 bases, there was a span of 9 bases. The CDR3 extends over 15 amino acids.